This T cell receptor beta chain was found in a study of patients and donors after allogeneic stem cell transplantation (dated by TCRdb to 2020 to 2022). Remarks on this clonotype: No cognate antigen has been identified for it. There are no base qualities to consult, and no much larger clone falls within one base.

The CDR3 numbers 14 residues from cysteine through phenylalanine. Only the CDR3 DNA stays, 42 bases, in frame from base 1. At the junction V is shortened by 3 bases and J by 6 bases; bases outside the gene matches: 7. For CDR1 and CDR2, the germline V gene (reference sequence) lists MNHEY and SMNVEV. The library was generated by RT-PCR. TCRdb shows the sequencer as NextSeq 550. TCRdb applied fastp at Q25 and MiXCR to the public reads, then kept only in-frame beta chains. Rows are unified per CDR3 protein, each entry keeping the most common DNA and genes. The table for this sample lists 900,000 to 1,000,000 distinct CDR3 sequences; about a sixth of them were counted only once. The ten largest clones take up about 6% of the sample.

The source material was blood, either unsorted or a sorted T cell fraction (not recorded which). Rearrangement joined TRBV27 to TRBJ1-2, and 7 junctional nucleotides match TRBD1. The source is a human donor who was either an allogeneic HSCT recipient or a stem cell or donor lymphocyte infusion donor (not recorded which). It is not recorded whose cells these are; they may come from a transplant donor. The nucleotide sequence reads TGTGCCAGCAGTTTCCTCGACAGGGTAGATGGCTACACCTTC. This sequence encodes CASSFLDRVDGYTF.